These 29 T cell receptor beta chains came from one sample sequenced in a study of beta chain features in type 1 diabetes. The whole isolated RNA underwent reverse transcription, so sequencing captured expressed TCRB transcripts. TCRdb's copy holds only in-frame clones and misses some; the assay was immunoSEQ multiplex PCR. Of 600,000 or so clones listed, 9.5% to 15% were seen once; the top ten hold approximately 0.11%. Antigens of these TCRs are unknown. Study-wide results and caveats: In all four CD4+ subsets, TCRB CDR3 length was significantly, moderately reduced in type 1 diabetes.

The sequenced sample was naive CD4+ T cells from blood. The receptors derive from a man aged 25 to 40 with type 1 diabetes.

This chain connects TRBV7-2 to TRBJ1-1; D perhaps matches TRBD1 (5 bases). Germline CDR1 and CDR2: SGHTA and FQGNSA. This CDR3 comprises 13 residues. V shed 5 bases and J shed 3 bases, with 10 bases lying between them. The CDR3 nucleotides are TGTGCCAGCAGCGTGATGACAGACACTGAAGCTTTCTTT. Protein product: CASSVMTDTEAFF.

This chain uses TRBV15 with TRBJ2-7; unclear D gene. This CDR3 contains 15 residues. V lost 1 base to trimming and J lost 0 bases, with 10 bases between them. Germline values: CDR1 LNHNV, CDR2 YYDKDF (reference sequence). CDR3 coding DNA: TGTGCCACCAGCAGAGTAAGTAGGTCCTCCTACGAGCAGTACTTC. This translates into CATSRVSRSSYEQYF.

The chain combines TRBV25-1 with TRBJ1-6, with 8 bases that match TRBD1. CDR3 size: 15 residues. Germline values: CDR1 MGHDK, CDR2 SYGVNS. The V gene end was trimmed by 4 bases and the J gene end by 3 bases; junction bases not matched to a gene: 2. This chain's CDR3 is CASSATGVYNSPLHF. Written as DNA, the CDR3 is TGTGCCAGCAGTGCGACAGGGGTCTATAATTCACCCCTCCACTTT.

V and J are TRBV19 and TRBJ2-1, with TRBD1 matching 7 bases. Germline V gene data show CDR1 as LNHDA and CDR2 as SQIVND (reference sequence). The ends lost 1 base at V and 4 bases at J; junction bases unmatched: 7. This CDR3 is 16 amino acids long. CDR3 protein: CASSIAGTVGYNEQFF. The CDR3 DNA reads TGTGCCAGTAGTATAGCGGGGACAGTGGGTTACAATGAGCAGTTCTTC.

In DNA form, the CDR3 reads TGTGCCAGCAGCTTAGTGGGGACAGGGTGCTCTGGGGCCAACGTCCTGACTTTC. It translates to CASSLVGTGCSGANVLTF. The V call is TRBV7-8, the J call TRBJ2-6; TRBD1 aligns across 9 bases. Germline-derived CDR1 and CDR2 are SGHVS and FQNEAQ. The V segment lost 1 base and the J segment 0 bases; nucleotides outside the gene matches: 4. The CDR3 extends over 18 amino acids.

The chain joins TRBV6-6 to TRBJ2-1, with unresolved D. Germline V CDR1 and CDR2: MNHNY, SVGAGI (reference sequence). Deletions cut 7 bases from V and 7 bases from J, with 20 bases between. There are 15 residues in the CDR3. CDR3 in amino acids: CASTEVQTFWNEQFF. As DNA, the CDR3 is TGTGCCAGCACCGAGGTACAAACCTTCTGGAATGAGCAGTTCTTC.

J is TRBJ2-5 and V is TRBV9; possibly TRBD1 or TRBD2 for D (5 bases each). Germline CDR1 is SGDLS and CDR2 is YYNGEE. The V and J ends lost 2 bases and 5 bases respectively, with 16 bases between them. The CDR3 has 15 residues. This chain's CDR3 is CASSVRDGNWETQYF. The CDR3 coding sequence is TGTGCCAGCAGCGTCCGGGACGGGAATTGGGAGACCCAGTACTTC.

The chain uses TRBV5-4 and TRBJ2-5; tentatively, D is TRBD1 (5 bases). CDR3 length: 15 residues. With 5 bases removed from V and 5 bases from J, the gap between germline ends came to 19 bases. Germline V lookup: CDR1 SGHNT, CDR2 YYREEE (reference sequence). CDR3: CASSDRRVSRETQYF. Written as DNA, the CDR3 is TGTGCCAGCAGTGACAGACGCGTTTCGCGGGAGACCCAGTACTTC.

The gene calls are TRBV30 and TRBJ1-3; 8 bases fit TRBD1. CDR3 length equals 16 residues. Germline V gene data show CDR1 as GTSNPN and CDR2 as SVGIG (reference sequence). The J segment lost 2 bases and the V segment lost 3 bases, leaving 9 bases of the junction unmatched. In nucleotides, the CDR3 is TGTGCCTGGAGAGACTATACAGGGGGAACTGGAAACACCATATATTTT. Translating it yields CAWRDYTGGTGNTIYF.

This clone was counted a few times. The chain carries TRBV18 and TRBJ2-5; 8 bases map to TRBD2. Looked up from germline, CDR1 is KGHSH and CDR2 is LQKENI. J gave up 4 bases and V 3 bases, and 7 bases lay outside the gene matches. This CDR3 has 15 residues. The DNA of the CDR3 is TGTGCCAGCTCACCCGGAGCGGGGGCCCCAGAGACCCAGTACTTC. It codes for CASSPGAGAPETQYF.

Here the CDR3 reads CASSYSVSGTDTQYF. Here the CDR3 DNA reads TGTGCCAGCAGTTACTCGGTCAGCGGCACAGATACGCAGTATTTT. The V call is TRBV6-6, the J call TRBJ2-3; D unclear. CDR1 and CDR2 (germline): MNHNY, SVGAGI (reference sequence). V shed 0 bases and J shed 1 base, with 8 bases lying between them. This CDR3 is 15 amino acids long.

This clone appeared a few times. The chain uses TRBV7-9 and TRBJ1-2; tentative D call: TRBD1 (6 bases). Germline V gives CDR1 SEHNR, CDR2 FQNEAQ (reference sequence). V was cut by 1 base and J by 8 bases, with 8 bases left in between. The CDR3 extends over 12 amino acids. The chain's CDR3 is CASSLDGGGYTF. CDR3 nucleotide sequence: TGTGCCAGCAGCTTAGACGGGGGCGGCTACACCTTC.

There are a few counts of this clone. V usage is TRBV15 and J usage is TRBJ2-5, with TRBD1 as a possible D gene (5 bases). Germline V gene lookup returns CDR1 LNHNV and CDR2 YYDKDF (reference sequence). This CDR3 has 15 residues. V lost 0 bases, J lost 2 bases, and 10 bases lay in between. This CDR3 reads CATSREQGYQETQYF. CDR3 sequence (DNA): TGTGCCACCAGCAGAGAGCAGGGTTATCAAGAGACCCAGTACTTC.

This clone showed up just a few times. This chain uses TRBV29-1 with TRBJ1-2, with D uncertain. This CDR3 contains 12 residues. Trimming shortened V by 3 bases and J by 4 bases, and 9 bases separated the two germline ends. The germline V gene encodes CDR1 SQVTM and CDR2 ANQGSEA. The CDR3 sequence is CSVDPAIYGYTF. The CDR3 DNA sequence: TGCAGCGTTGACCCGGCGATCTATGGCTACACCTTC.

This clone has a handful of counts. V usage is TRBV7-9 and J usage is TRBJ2-5; a possible D gene is TRBD1 (6 bases). Trimming took off 2 bases at V and 6 bases at J, with 10 bases between the two ends. This CDR3 has 13 residues. Looked up from germline, CDR1 is SEHNR and CDR2 is FQNEAQ (reference sequence). The CDR3 here is CASSLTGKKTQYF. CDR3 DNA sequence: TGTGCCAGCAGCTTAACAGGGAAGAAGACCCAGTACTTC. Looking up the rest from reference TRBV7-9 and TRBJ2-5 gives the full variable domain: DTGVSQNPRHKITKRGQNVTFRCDPISEHNRLYWYRQTLGQGPEFLTYFQNEAQLEKSRLLSDRFSAERPKGSFSTLEIQRTEQGDSAMYLCASSLTGKKTQYFGPGTRLLVL.

The chain recombines TRBV10-3 with TRBJ2-7; TRBD2 agrees at 7 bases. The CDR3 length is 14 residues. Trimming cost V 6 bases and J 4 bases; bases outside gene matches: 9. Germline CDR1 and CDR2: ENHRY and SYGVKD. The DNA of the CDR3 is TGTGCCATCAGCGGGACCCAAGCGGGGTACGAGCAGTACTTC. It yields the protein CAISGTQAGYEQYF.

This clone has more than one count but fewer than ten. The chain joins TRBV4-3 to TRBJ1-6; D gene ambiguous. Per germline, CDR1 LGHNA and CDR2 YSLEER. The V end was cut by 4 bases, the J end by 10 bases, with 11 bases between. CDR3 size: 13 residues. CDR3 in DNA: TGCGCCAGCAGCCCCCAGAAAGGGTCACCCCTCCACTTT. It codes for CASSPQKGSPLHF.

Concerning this clone itself: Other DNA sequences in this sample translate to the same CDR3. In DNA form, the CDR3 reads TGCAGTGCCGGGGACTATGGCTACACCTTC. Its protein product is CSAGDYGYTF. This chain links TRBV20-1 with TRBJ1-2; no clear D gene. V was trimmed by 6 bases and J by 3 bases, leaving 5 bases between them. The CDR3 sequence is 10 residues long. In germline, CDR1 is DFQATT, CDR2 SNEGSKA (reference sequence).

The chain carries TRBV10-3 and TRBJ2-5; TRBD1 is a possible D gene (6 bases). The CDR3 is 12 residues long. Trimming pared 6 bases from V and 3 bases from J, leaving 8 bases between. The germline CDR1 and CDR2 sequences are ENHRY and SYGVKD. DNA of the CDR3: TGTGCCATCAGGGCAGGGGAAGAGACCCAGTACTTC. It translates to CAIRAGEETQYF.

This clone appeared a few times. Other DNA sequences in this specimen translate into the identical CDR3. The chain recombines TRBV18 with TRBJ2-1; D is uncertain. The V gene's germline CDR1 is KGHSH and CDR2 LQKENI. CDR3 size: 12 residues. Trimming stripped 3 bases from V and 8 bases from J, with 8 bases between. For the CDR3, the DNA is TGTGCCAGCTCACCCCGACGGGATGAGCAGTTCTTC. This encodes CASSPRRDEQFF.

This chain joins TRBV15 and TRBJ1-6; 9 bases are shared with TRBD1. The CDR3 extends over 16 amino acids. V trimming: 0 bases; J trimming: 8 bases; junction bases outside the gene matches: 5. Germline V gene data show CDR1 as LNHNV and CDR2 as YYDKDF (reference sequence). For the CDR3, the DNA is TGTGCCACCAGCAGAGACGGGACAGGGTTGGATTCACCCCTCCACTTT. Amino acids: CATSRDGTGLDSPLHF.

A few counts support this clone. The chain carries TRBV4-3 and TRBJ2-7; D is unclear. Germline assignment: CDR1 LGHNA and CDR2 YSLEER. The CDR3 contains 15 residues. Trimming removed 0 bases from V and 5 bases from J, with 14 bases in between. In nucleotides, the CDR3 is TGCGCCAGCAGCCAAGATGGGTCTACCTCAGACGAGCAGTACTTC. Translation: CASSQDGSTSDEQYF.

This clone appeared a few times. V gene TRBV29-1 combines with J gene TRBJ1-5; a weak D match, TRBD1 (5 bases). V shed 7 bases and J shed 5 bases, with 15 bases lying between them. Germline V gene sequence: CDR1 SQVTM, CDR2 ANQGSEA. The CDR3 has 13 amino acids. CDR3 coding DNA: TGCAGCGGCCTCGGGGGACGGGATCAGCCCCAGCATTTT. Protein: CSGLGGRDQPQHF.

This clone occurred a few times. The chain is built from TRBV6-6 and TRBJ2-4, with 7 bases fitting TRBD1. CDR1 MNHNY and CDR2 SVGAGI come from the germline V gene (reference sequence). CDR3 size: 14 residues. Trimming took 4 bases from V and 8 from J; bases not matched to a gene: 8. CDR3 sequence reads: CASSLPGTEDIQYF. The CDR3 DNA reads as TGTGCCAGCAGTTTGCCCGGGACAGAGGACATTCAGTACTTC.

The chain employs TRBV23-1 and TRBJ1-6; 8 positions agree with TRBD1. TRBV23-1 is an open reading frame whose function is uncertain. This CDR3 has 16 amino acids. The V segment lost 2 bases and the J segment 7 bases; nucleotides outside the gene matches: 7. DNA for the CDR3: TGCGCCAGCAGTCAAAACCTAGACAGGGGCAATTCACCCCTCCACTTT. As protein: CASSQNLDRGNSPLHF.

In this sample, this clone turned up a few times. Germline is not matched at one junction end, which may reflect a read error. For the CDR3, the DNA is TGTGCTAGCAGCGACAGCGGTGACCAAGAGACCCAGTACTTC. Its protein is CASSDSGDQETQYF. This chain uses TRBV7-7 with TRBJ2-5; D may match TRBD1 or TRBD2 (5 bases each). The CDR3 consists of 14 residues. Germline V lookup: CDR1 SSHAT, CDR2 FNYEAQ (reference sequence).

V and J are TRBV19 and TRBJ1-5; D unresolved. V was pared by 4 bases and J by 3 bases, with 10 bases between. CDR1 and CDR2 (germline): LNHDA, SQIVND (reference sequence). The CDR3 loop spans 14 amino acids. The CDR3 nucleotides are TGTGCCAGTAGTAACGCAGGATTCAATCAGCCCCAGCATTTT. It specifies CASSNAGFNQPQHF.

This clone was found a few times. The V call is TRBV30, the J call TRBJ2-3, with TRBD2 matching 9 bases. The CDR3 is made up of 13 amino acids. With V trimmed by 8 bases and J by 4 bases, 7 bases remained unmatched. CDR1 and CDR2 (germline): GTSNPN, SVGIG (reference sequence). CDR3 bases: TGTGCCCTCAGGCGGGGGGGCCCAGATACGCAGTATTTT. This gives the protein CALRRGGPDTQYF. Drawing the rest from reference TRBV30 and TRBJ2-3, the complete variable domain is SQTIHQWPATLVQPVGSPLSLECTVEGTSNPNLYWYRQAAGRGLQLLFYSVGIGQISSEVPQNLSASRPQDRQFILSSKKLLLSDSGFYLCALRRGGPDTQYFGPGTRLTVL.

The V gene is TRBV11-3, the J gene TRBJ2-7, with 8 nucleotides matching TRBD1. CDR1 SGHNT and CDR2 YENEEA come from the germline V gene. J gave up 11 bases and V 5 bases, and 11 bases lay outside the gene matches. The CDR3 covers 13 residues. CDR3 residues: CASSPRQGPTEYF. The CDR3, as DNA: TGTGCCAGCAGCCCCCGACAGGGGCCCACAGAGTACTTC.